This passage covers 26 T cell receptor beta chains from one sample sequenced in a study of OX40 agonist ivuxolimab in advanced cancers. Profiled with immunoSEQ multiplex PCR; TCRdb holds only in-frame clones, not every one. Among 100,000 to 130,000 clones listed, more than 85% were seen once. Sequencing used CD4+ or CD8+ T cells sorted from blood, obtained in a trial of the OX40 agonist ivuxolimab. The receptors derive from an adult with an advanced solid tumor such as melanoma, head and neck, liver or kidney cancer.

The chain employs TRBV7-9 and TRBJ2-3, with TRBD2 matching 7 bases. The CDR3 is 12 residues long. After removal of 4 bases from V and 10 bases from J, the junction contained 5 bases not matched to a gene. Germline V CDR1 and CDR2: SEHNR, FQNEAQ (reference sequence). CDR3 nucleotides: TGTGCCAGCAGCTATCAGGGAGGGGCGCAGTATTTT. Its protein is CASSYQGGAQYF.

The V call is TRBV6-4, the J call TRBJ2-3; 10 positions match TRBD2. Germline CDR1 and CDR2: MRHNA and SNTAGT. CDR3 length: 15 residues. Losses at the gene ends were 6 bases for V and 0 bases for J; bases not matched to a gene: 3. CDR3: CASRMTSGSTDTQYF. CDR3 in DNA: TGTGCCAGCAGAATGACTAGCGGGAGCACAGATACGCAGTATTTT.

The V gene is TRBV30, the J gene TRBJ2-6; D ambiguous. V was trimmed by 4 bases and J by 0 bases, leaving 13 bases between them. Germline assignment: CDR1 GTSNPN and CDR2 SVGIG (reference sequence). CDR3 length: 16 amino acids. The CDR3 DNA is TGTGCCTGGACCGGTGGATGGGGCTCTGGGGCCAACGTCCTGACTTTC. This gives the protein CAWTGGWGSGANVLTF.

The CDR3 nucleotides are TGTGCCAGCAGTGAAATTACCGGCCCAAGCCCCGAAGCTTTCTTT. It translates to CASSEITGPSPEAFF. The chain links TRBV2 to TRBJ1-1; the D is unclear. V was clipped by 2 bases and J by 8 bases, with 18 bases between them. Germline V lookup: CDR1 SNHLY, CDR2 FYNNEI. There are 15 residues in the CDR3.

V is TRBV4-1 and J is TRBJ1-6, with D possibly TRBD1 on 6 matching bases. The CDR3 sequence is 14 residues long. V was shortened by 5 bases and J by 6 bases, with 11 bases between the two germline ends. In germline, CDR1 is MGHRA, CDR2 YSYEKL. The CDR3 region is CASSGQSINSPLHF. In nucleotides, the CDR3 is TGCGCCAGCAGCGGACAGAGTATTAATTCACCCCTCCACTTT.

CDR3 in amino acids: CASSKLAGAYEQYF. In DNA form, the CDR3 reads TGTGCCAGTAGTAAACTAGCGGGAGCCTACGAGCAGTACTTC. The chain combines TRBV19 with TRBJ2-7, with 11 bases fitting TRBD2. The germline gives CDR1 LNHDA, CDR2 SQIVND (reference sequence). The CDR3 is made up of 14 amino acids. The V and J ends lost 4 bases and 2 bases, in that order; junction bases with no gene match: 1.

V gene TRBV2 combines with J gene TRBJ2-1; 7 positions agree with TRBD2. CDR3 length equals 15 residues. Germline CDR1 is SNHLY and CDR2 is FYNNEI. Losses at the gene ends were 0 bases for V and 5 bases for J; bases not matched to a gene: 4. The CDR3 DNA reads as TGTGCCAGCAGTGAAGCATCCGCGGGGGACAATGAGCAGTTCTTC. This encodes CASSEASAGDNEQFF.

The genes are TRBV10-3 and TRBJ2-2; possible D gene TRBD1, 5 bases. CDR3 length: 14 residues. V was shortened by 7 bases and J by 1 base, with 10 bases between the two germline ends. Germline V lookup: CDR1 ENHRY, CDR2 SYGVKD. CDR3 nucleotide sequence: TGTGCCATCACCCGAACAGGGAACACCGGGGAGCTGTTTTTT. This gives the protein CAITRTGNTGELFF.

The chain links TRBV7-3 to TRBJ2-5; D might be TRBD2 (5 bases). Germline V lookup: CDR1 SGHTA, CDR2 FQGTGA. V was clipped by 1 base and J by 1 base, with 7 bases between them. CDR3 size: 14 residues. The CDR3 reads CASSLSGFQETQYF. The CDR3 bases are TGTGCCAGCAGCTTAAGCGGGTTCCAAGAGACCCAGTACTTC.

The gene calls are TRBV9 and TRBJ2-2; 8 nucleotides align to TRBD1. The ends lost 0 bases at V and 6 bases at J; junction bases unmatched: 10. Germline V gives CDR1 SGDLS, CDR2 YYNGEE. The CDR3 is made up of 17 amino acids. CDR3 in DNA: TGTGCCAGCAGCGTAGCTCCAGGGGGCGCATTTGCCGGGGAGCTGTTTTTT. It encodes CASSVAPGGAFAGELFF.

The J gene is TRBJ1-1, the V gene TRBV5-1; D unclear. V gave up 0 bases and J gave up 5 bases, with 11 bases separating them. CDR1 is SGHRS, CDR2 YFSETQ, per germline. This CDR3 region has 14 residues. In nucleotides, the CDR3 is TGCGCCAGCAGCTTGGGGCAAGGTTATACTGAAGCTTTCTTT. Translating it yields CASSLGQGYTEAFF. The full variable domain, its missing parts supplied by reference TRBV5-1 and TRBJ1-1, is KAGVTQTPRYLIKTRGQQVTLSCSPISGHRSVSWYQQTPGQGLQFLFEYFSETQRNKGNFPGRFSGRQFSNSRSEMNVSTLELGDSALYLCASSLGQGYTEAFFGQGTRLTVV.

The gene calls are TRBV6-6 and TRBJ1-2; D is possibly TRBD1 (6 bases). V was trimmed by 6 bases and J by 7 bases, leaving 15 bases between them. Germline CDR1 MNHNY, CDR2 SVGAGI (reference sequence). This CDR3 contains 13 residues. CDR3 in DNA: TGTGCCAGCAGGCCCGGTGAGGGGGGTGGCTACACCTTC. As protein: CASRPGEGGGYTF.

The chain couples TRBV11-2 to TRBJ1-1; D gene unclear. Per germline, CDR1 SGHAT and CDR2 FQNNGV. The CDR3 extends over 14 amino acids. The V end was cut by 5 bases, the J end by 1 base, with 11 bases between. The CDR3 DNA reads as TGTGCCAGCAGCGCCGGACTGTCGAACACTGAAGCTTTCTTT. It yields the protein CASSAGLSNTEAFF. Combining the CDR3 with reference TRBV11-2 and TRBJ1-1 gives the whole variable domain EAGVAQSPRYKIIEKRQSVAFWCNPISGHATLYWYQQILGQGPKLLIQFQNNGVVDDSQLPKDRFSAERLKGVDSTLKIQPAKLEDSAVYLCASSAGLSNTEAFFGQGTRLTVV.

The J gene is TRBJ1-1, the V gene TRBV6-5, with unresolved D. The CDR3 loop spans 16 amino acids. V was clipped by 0 bases and J by 5 bases, with 16 bases between them. Germline CDR1 and CDR2: MNHEY and SVGAGI. Here the CDR3 DNA reads TGTGCCAGCAGTTACTCGGGCGCGGCCACGGGGACTGAAGCTTTCTTT. Residues: CASSYSGAATGTEAFF.

The chain links TRBV9 to TRBJ2-2; tentatively, D is TRBD1 or TRBD2 (5 bases each). From germline, CDR1 is SGDLS and CDR2 YYNGEE. The CDR3 covers 15 residues. Trimming pared 4 bases from V and 2 bases from J, leaving 12 bases between. CDR3 coding DNA: TGTGCCAGCAGCACCGGGACCGTAAACACCGGGGAGCTGTTTTTT. Translated: CASSTGTVNTGELFF.

The rearrangement uses TRBV30 and TRBJ2-5, with unresolved D. CDR1 GTSNPN and CDR2 SVGIG come from the germline V gene (reference sequence). Trimming left V 4 bases short and J 7 bases short, with 13 bases between. The CDR3 is 12 residues long. CDR3 region: CAWTESSRTQYF. CDR3 in DNA: TGTGCCTGGACAGAGTCGTCTAGGACCCAGTACTTC. The variable domain in full, completed from reference TRBV30 and TRBJ2-5, reads SQTIHQWPATLVQPVGSPLSLECTVEGTSNPNLYWYRQAAGRGLQLLFYSVGIGQISSEVPQNLSASRPQDRQFILSSKKLLLSDSGFYLCAWTESSRTQYFGPGTRLLVL.

The gene calls are TRBV2 and TRBJ2-5; 9 nucleotides line up with TRBD1. Unmatched junction bases numbered 4, after V lost 6 bases and J lost 2 bases. The V gene's germline CDR1 is SNHLY and CDR2 FYNNEI. The CDR3 consists of 14 residues. CDR3 sequence reads: CASRPGTGQETQYF. CDR3 DNA sequence: TGTGCCAGCAGACCCGGGACAGGGCAAGAGACCCAGTACTTC. Complete variable domain (other parts from reference TRBV2 and TRBJ2-5): EPEVTQTPSHQVTQMGQEVILRCVPISNHLYFYWYRQILGQKVEFLVSFYNNEISEKSEIFDDQFSVERPDGSNFTLKIRSTKLEDSAMYFCASRPGTGQETQYFGPGTRLLVL.

This rearrangement joins TRBV9 to TRBJ2-1, with 16 positions matching TRBD2. J was trimmed by 7 bases and V by 3 bases; bases with no gene match: 4. This CDR3 spans 16 amino acids. Germline CDR1 is SGDLS and CDR2 is YYNGEE. CDR3 protein: CASSAGLAGGLNEQFF. In DNA, the CDR3 is TGTGCCAGCAGCGCGGGACTAGCGGGGGGGCTGAATGAGCAGTTCTTC.

This clone was seen just once. An end of the junction does not agree with germline; a read error may underlie this. V and J are TRBV6-1 and TRBJ1-2; 7 positions match TRBD1. Germline values: CDR1 MNHNS, CDR2 SASEGT. CDR3 length equals 14 residues. The CDR3 DNA is TGTGCCAGCAGGGAAGGACAGGAGACCTATGGCTACACCTTC. Protein product: CASREGQETYGYTF.

This clone showed up just a few times. The chain uses TRBV7-8 and TRBJ1-2, with D unresolved. From germline, CDR1 is SGHVS and CDR2 FQNEAQ. Deletions cut 3 bases from V and 6 bases from J, with 11 bases between. The CDR3 covers 13 residues. CDR3 bases: TGTGCCAGCAGCTTGACCGGGTTTAATGGCTACACCTTC. Encoded protein: CASSLTGFNGYTF.

The chain combines TRBV9 with TRBJ2-1, with 9 bases matching TRBD1. V dropped 4 bases and J dropped 10; count of bases not matched to a gene: 12. CDR3 length equals 15 residues. Germline assignment: CDR1 SGDLS and CDR2 YYNGEE. The CDR3: CASSPQGALPGEQFF. CDR3 DNA: TGTGCCAGCAGCCCACAGGGGGCGTTACCCGGCGAGCAGTTCTTC. Using reference TRBV9 and TRBJ2-1 for the parts outside the CDR3, the full variable domain is DSGVTQTPKHLITATGQRVTLRCSPRSGDLSVYWYQQSLDQGLQFLIQYYNGEERAKGNILERFSAQQFPDLHSELNLSSLELGDSALYFCASSPQGALPGEQFFGPGTRLTVL.

The V call is TRBV18, the J call TRBJ2-7; D not certain. Germline-derived CDR1 and CDR2 are KGHSH and LQKENI. Between the trimmed V and J ends, which lost 3 bases and 5 bases, there was a span of 17 bases. This CDR3 spans 15 amino acids. CDR3 in DNA: TGTGCCAGCTCACCGTCTAATTACATGTCCCACGAGCAGTACTTC. This gives the protein CASSPSNYMSHEQYF.

This sequence joins TRBV29-1 and TRBJ2-1; 10 nucleotides line up with TRBD2. Germline CDR1 is SQVTM and CDR2 is ANQGSEA. V gave up 5 bases and J gave up 4 bases; unmatched junction bases: 11. CDR3 length equals 16 residues. CDR3: CSVRAGGPEGYNEQFF. The CDR3 coding sequence is TGCAGCGTTAGAGCGGGAGGGCCTGAAGGATACAATGAGCAGTTCTTC.

A single count supports this clone. V is TRBV7-2 and J is TRBJ2-1, with D unresolved. This CDR3 is 15 amino acids long. With 2 bases removed from V and 9 bases from J, the gap between germline ends came to 17 bases. The V gene's germline CDR1 is SGHTA and CDR2 FQGNSA. CDR3 bases: TGTGCCAGCAGCTTATCGGACGGTTTCTTCACTGAGCAGTTCTTC. This sequence encodes CASSLSDGFFTEQFF.

This chain links TRBV19 with TRBJ2-3; D remains ambiguous. The CDR3 consists of 14 residues. Trimming shortened V by 6 bases and J by 0 bases, and 10 bases separated the two germline ends. Germline assignment: CDR1 LNHDA and CDR2 SQIVND (reference sequence). CDR3 in amino acids: CASRVQISTDTQYF. In DNA form, the CDR3 reads TGTGCCAGTAGGGTACAGATAAGCACAGATACGCAGTATTTT.

V is TRBV2 and J is TRBJ2-7; D might be TRBD1 or TRBD2, each matching 5 bases. This CDR3 has 13 residues. CDR1 and CDR2 (germline): SNHLY, FYNNEI. With 6 bases removed from V and 1 base from J, the gap between germline ends came to 10 bases. Written as DNA, the CDR3 is TGTGCCAGCAGGGGGACGGTATCCTACGAGCAGTACTTC. Encoded protein: CASRGTVSYEQYF. Full variable domain (missing parts from reference TRBV2 and TRBJ2-7): EPEVTQTPSHQVTQMGQEVILRCVPISNHLYFYWYRQILGQKVEFLVSFYNNEISEKSEIFDDQFSVERPDGSNFTLKIRSTKLEDSAMYFCASRGTVSYEQYFGPGTRLTVT.